This T cell receptor beta chain was documented in a study of identical twins. Study conclusions and caveats: It was out-of-frame TCR alpha sharing in monozygotic twins that models underestimated.

Trimming took 4 bases from V and 2 from J, leaving 7 bases between them. The length of the CDR3 is 12 residues. CDR1 and CDR2 (germline): SQVTM, ANQGSEA. TCRdb independently ran MiXCR on the 5' RACE reads; one entry per CDR3 protein. The table includes roughly 690,000 distinct CDR3 sequences, 21% detected once. A remark on this clonotype: The antigen remains undetermined.

The sample was also reused in another study, on T cells expressing NK-cell markers. That work adds: Several donors' CD3+CD56-NKG2C+ cells were dominated by the same clonotypes.

This receptor was obtained from a woman between 18 and 29 years old in good health. The J gene is TRBJ2-3, the V gene TRBV29-1; D unclear. Sequenced: PBMCs. The CDR3 nucleotides are TGCAGCGTTGTACAGACCACAGATACGCAGTATTTT. The encoded protein is CSVVQTTDTQYF.